Detailed here is one TCR beta chain. This sample was taken from a study of cytomegalovirus exposure and HLA in healthy donors. 13 Jbeta primers and 60 Vbeta primers were used for the PCR. The assay was immunoSEQ multiplex PCR, and TCRdb's table has in-frame clones only and misses some. The sample lists about 110,000 clones, approximately 76% occurring once. Specimen: PBMCs. This receptor was taken from a man aged 35 to 55 in good health and CMV-seronegative.

The CDR3 loop is CASSLLRRDRGGDEQYF. The CDR3 nucleotides read TGTGCCAGCAGCTTGTTACGCCGGGACAGGGGAGGGGACGAGCAGTACTTC. The gene calls are TRBV7-9 and TRBJ2-7; TRBD1 matches 10 bases. CDR1 is SEHNR, CDR2 FQNEAQ, per germline (reference sequence). This CDR3 spans 17 amino acids. V lost 3 bases to trimming and J lost 5 bases; unmatched junction nucleotides: 13.